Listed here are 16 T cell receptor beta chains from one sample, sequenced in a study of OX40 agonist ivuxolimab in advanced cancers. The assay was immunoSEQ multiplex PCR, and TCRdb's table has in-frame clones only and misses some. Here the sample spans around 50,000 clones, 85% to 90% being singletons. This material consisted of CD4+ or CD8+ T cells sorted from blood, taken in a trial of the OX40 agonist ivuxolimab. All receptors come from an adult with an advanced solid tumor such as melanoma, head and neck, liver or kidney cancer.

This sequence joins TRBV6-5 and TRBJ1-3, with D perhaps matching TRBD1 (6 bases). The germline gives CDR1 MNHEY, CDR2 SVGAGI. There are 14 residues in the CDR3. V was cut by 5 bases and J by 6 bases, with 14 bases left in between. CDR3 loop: CASSLGGVENTIYF. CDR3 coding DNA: TGTGCCAGCAGTCTAGGGGGGGTGGAAAACACCATATATTTT.

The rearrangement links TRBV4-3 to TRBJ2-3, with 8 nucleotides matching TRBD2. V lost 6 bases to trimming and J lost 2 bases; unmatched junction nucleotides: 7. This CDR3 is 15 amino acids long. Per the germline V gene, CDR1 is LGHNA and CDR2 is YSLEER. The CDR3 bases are TGCGCCAGCAGACGTAGCGGGATTCCCACAGATACGCAGTATTTT. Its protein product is CASRRSGIPTDTQYF.

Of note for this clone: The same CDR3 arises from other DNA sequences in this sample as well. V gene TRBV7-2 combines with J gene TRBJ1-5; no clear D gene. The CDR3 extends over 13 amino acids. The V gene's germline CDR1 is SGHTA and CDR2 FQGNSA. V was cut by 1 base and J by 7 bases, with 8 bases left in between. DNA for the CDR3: TGTGCCAGCAGCTTAGTCGTGGGCCAGCCCCAGCATTTT. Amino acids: CASSLVVGQPQHF.

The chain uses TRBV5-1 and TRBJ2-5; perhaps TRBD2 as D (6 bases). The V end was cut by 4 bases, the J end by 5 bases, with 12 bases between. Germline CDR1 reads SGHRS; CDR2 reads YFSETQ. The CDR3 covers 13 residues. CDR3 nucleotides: TGCGCCAGCAGCCCCGACGGGAGCGAGACCCAGTACTTC. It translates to CASSPDGSETQYF.

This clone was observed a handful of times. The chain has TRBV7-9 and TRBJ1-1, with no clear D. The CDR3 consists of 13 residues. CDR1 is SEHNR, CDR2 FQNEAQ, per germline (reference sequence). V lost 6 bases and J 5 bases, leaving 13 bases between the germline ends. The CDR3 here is CASRTNGVTEAFF. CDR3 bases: TGTGCCAGCAGAACAAATGGGGTGACTGAAGCTTTCTTT.

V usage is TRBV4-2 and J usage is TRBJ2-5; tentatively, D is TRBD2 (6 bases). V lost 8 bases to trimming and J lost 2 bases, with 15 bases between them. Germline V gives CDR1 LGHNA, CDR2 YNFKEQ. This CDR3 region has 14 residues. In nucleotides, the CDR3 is TGTGCCAGCTCGCGGGGTGGGCTGCAAGAGACCCAGTACTTC. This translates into CASSRGGLQETQYF.

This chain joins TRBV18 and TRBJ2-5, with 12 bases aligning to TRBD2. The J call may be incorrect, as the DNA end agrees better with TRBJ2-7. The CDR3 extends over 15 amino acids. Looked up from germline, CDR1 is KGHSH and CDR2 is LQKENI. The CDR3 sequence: CASSKTSGSSYEQYF. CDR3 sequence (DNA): TGTGCCAGCTCAAAGACTAGCGGGAGCTCCTACGAGCAGTACTTC.

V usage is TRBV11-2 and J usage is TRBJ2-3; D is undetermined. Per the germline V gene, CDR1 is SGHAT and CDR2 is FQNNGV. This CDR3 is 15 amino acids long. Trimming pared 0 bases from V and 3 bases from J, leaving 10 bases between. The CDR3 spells CASSLEGYGTDTQYF. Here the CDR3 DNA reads TGTGCCAGCAGCTTAGAAGGTTATGGTACAGATACGCAGTATTTT. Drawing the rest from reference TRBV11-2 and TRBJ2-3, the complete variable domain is EAGVAQSPRYKIIEKRQSVAFWCNPISGHATLYWYQQILGQGPKLLIQFQNNGVVDDSQLPKDRFSAERLKGVDSTLKIQPAKLEDSAVYLCASSLEGYGTDTQYFGPGTRLTVL.

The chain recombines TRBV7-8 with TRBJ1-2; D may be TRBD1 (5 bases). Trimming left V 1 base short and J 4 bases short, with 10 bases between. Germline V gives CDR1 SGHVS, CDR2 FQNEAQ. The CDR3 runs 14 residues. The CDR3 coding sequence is TGTGCCAGCAGCTTAGGTGGGGGAGGCTATGGCTACACCTTC. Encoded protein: CASSLGGGGYGYTF. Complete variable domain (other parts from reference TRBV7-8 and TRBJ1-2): GAGVSQSPRYKVAKRGQDVALRCDPISGHVSLFWYQQALGQGPEFLTYFQNEAQLDKSGLPSDRFFAERPEGSVSTLKIQRTQQEDSAVYLCASSLGGGGYGYTFGSGTRLTVV.

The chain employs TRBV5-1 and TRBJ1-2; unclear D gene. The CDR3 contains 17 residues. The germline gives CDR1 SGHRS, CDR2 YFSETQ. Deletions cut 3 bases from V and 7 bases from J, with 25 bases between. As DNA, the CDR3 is TGCGCCAGCAGCTCCCAATTCGGGTGGCAATCTACTGGTGGCTACACCTTC. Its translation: CASSSQFGWQSTGGYTF.

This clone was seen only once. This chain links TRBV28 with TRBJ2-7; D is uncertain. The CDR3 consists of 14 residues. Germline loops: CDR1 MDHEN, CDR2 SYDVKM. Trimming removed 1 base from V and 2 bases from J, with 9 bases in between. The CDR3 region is CASSLYTGAYEQYF. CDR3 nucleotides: TGTGCCAGCAGTTTATACACGGGTGCCTACGAGCAGTACTTC.

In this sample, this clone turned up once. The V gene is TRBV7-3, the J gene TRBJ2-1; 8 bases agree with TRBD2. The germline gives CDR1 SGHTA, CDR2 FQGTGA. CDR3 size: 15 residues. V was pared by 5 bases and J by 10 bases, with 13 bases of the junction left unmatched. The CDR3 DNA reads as TGTGCCAGCAGCCCCCTACTCAGCGGGAGTAAAGAGCAGTTCTTC. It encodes CASSPLLSGSKEQFF.

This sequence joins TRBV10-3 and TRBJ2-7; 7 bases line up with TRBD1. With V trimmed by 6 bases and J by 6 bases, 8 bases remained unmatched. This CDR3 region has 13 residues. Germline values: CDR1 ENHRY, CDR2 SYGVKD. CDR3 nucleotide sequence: TGTGCCATCAGCCAGACAGGGAAGGCCGAGCAGTACTTC. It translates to CAISQTGKAEQYF.

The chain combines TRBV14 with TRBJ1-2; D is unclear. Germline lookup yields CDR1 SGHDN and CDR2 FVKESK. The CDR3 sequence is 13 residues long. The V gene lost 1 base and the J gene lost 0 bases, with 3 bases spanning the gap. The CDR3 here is CASSQAANYGYTF. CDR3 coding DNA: TGTGCCAGCAGCCAAGCAGCTAACTATGGCTACACCTTC.

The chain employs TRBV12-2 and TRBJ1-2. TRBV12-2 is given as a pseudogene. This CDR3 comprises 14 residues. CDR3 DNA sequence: TGTGCAAGTCGCTTAGCGAACGGCTGCTATGGCTACACCTTC. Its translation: CASRLANGCYGYTF.

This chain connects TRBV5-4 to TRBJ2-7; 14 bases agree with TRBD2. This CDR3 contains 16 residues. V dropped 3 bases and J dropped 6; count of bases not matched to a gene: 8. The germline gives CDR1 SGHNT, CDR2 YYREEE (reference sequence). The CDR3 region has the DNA TGTGCCAGCAGCTCCGGGACTAGCGGGAGTCTTGGCGAGCAGTACTTC. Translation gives CASSSGTSGSLGEQYF.